This T cell receptor (beta chain) was identified during a study of PD-1 blockade in classical Hodgkin lymphoma. Study-wide findings and caveats: Before treatment, TCR diversity in newly diagnosed patients was reportedly lower than in healthy donors.

V trimming: 5 bases; J trimming: 7 bases; junction bases outside the gene matches: 14. The germline V gene encodes CDR1 MDHEN and CDR2 SYDVKM. The CDR3 contains 17 residues. Noted time point: newly diagnosed, previously untreated cHL patient sample. Some clones are missing from TCRdb's copy, which holds only in-frame ones; the method was immunoSEQ multiplex PCR. The sample carries 15,000 to 20,000 clones, just under 85% recorded once. Details on this clone: Its antigen is undetermined.

The clonotype comes from a human donor with classical Hodgkin lymphoma. Sequencing was performed on peripheral blood mononuclear cells (PBMCs). The chain combines TRBV28 with TRBJ2-2; 9 bases are shared with TRBD2. DNA for the CDR3: TGTGCCAGCAGTCCCGGTGGAGTAGCGGGAGAGGGCGGGGAGCTGTTTTTT. Amino acid sequence: CASSPGGVAGEGGELFF.